This entry features one T cell receptor beta chain sequence. Its antigen remains unidentified. TCRdb redid the calling of the 5' RACE reads with MiXCR, one entry per CDR3 protein. This sample has 510,000 or so distinct CDR3 sequences; roughly a fifth occur once, and the top ten carry around 15%. This sample stems from a study of T cells after yellow fever vaccination. Study-level points and caveats: Boosting was followed by the reappearance of most primary-vaccination clones (roughly 95% CD4, about 89% CD8).

This CDR3 is built from 15 residues. Per the germline V gene, CDR1 is SGHRS and CDR2 is YFSETQ. V shed 1 base, J shed 5 bases, and the junction held 6 bases outside the gene matches. The rearrangement uses TRBV5-1 and TRBJ2-3, with 8 positions matching TRBD2. The clonotype was recovered from a man between 25 and 39 years old who received the YFV17D yellow fever vaccine. The input for sequencing was PBMCs, taken 15 days after the yellow fever booster vaccination. CDR3 bases: TGCGCCAGCAGCTTGCAACTAGCGGTGGAAGATACGCAGTATTTT. Residues: CASSLQLAVEDTQYF.